The next 23 T cell receptor beta chains were all read from a single sample in a study of cytomegalovirus exposure and HLA in healthy donors. Primers for the PCR totalled 60 Vbeta and 13 Jbeta. Method: immunoSEQ multiplex PCR; TCRdb's copy keeps in-frame clones and lacks some. The profile shows about 84,000 clones, 63% of them singletons. Source material: PBMCs. The receptors derive from a middle-aged woman in good health and CMV-seropositive.

The V call is TRBV4-3, the J call TRBJ1-1; tentative D call: TRBD1 (6 bases). Looked up from germline, CDR1 is LGHNA and CDR2 is YSLEER. Trimming removed 6 bases from V and 4 bases from J, with 15 bases in between. The CDR3 length is 14 residues. CDR3 loop: CASREGSRGTEAFF. The CDR3 nucleotides read TGCGCCAGCAGGGAAGGGAGCAGGGGCACTGAAGCTTTCTTT.

The chain is built from TRBV7-3 and TRBJ2-1; no definite D call. V lost 5 bases to trimming and J lost 0 bases, with 11 bases between them. Per the germline V gene, CDR1 is SGHTA and CDR2 is FQGTGA. The CDR3 runs 15 residues. The CDR3 reads CASSPITSSYNEQFF. CDR3 bases: TGTGCCAGCAGCCCAATAACCAGCTCCTACAATGAGCAGTTCTTC.

The CDR3 nucleotides are TGTGCCAGCAGCCCGAGACAGGGGAACACAGATACGCAGTATTTT. Its translation is CASSPRQGNTDTQYF. The rearrangement uses TRBV11-3 and TRBJ2-3; the match to TRBD1 covers 8 bases. The CDR3 totals 15 residues. V gave up 5 bases and J gave up 2 bases; unmatched junction bases: 6. Germline-derived CDR1 and CDR2 are SGHNT and YENEEA.

This chain uses TRBV6-5 with TRBJ1-1; D remains unclear. V was shortened by 7 bases and J by 3 bases, with 15 bases between the two germline ends. Germline CDR1 MNHEY, CDR2 SVGAGI. CDR3 size: 14 residues. Here the CDR3 DNA reads TGTGCCAGCAATAGTAGAGGCTCACACACTGAAGCTTTCTTT. Translating it yields CASNSRGSHTEAFF.

The gene calls are TRBV7-9 and TRBJ1-4; D may be TRBD1 (5 bases). The CDR3 covers 13 residues. The germline V and J ends were trimmed by 6 bases and 8 bases, with 13 bases remaining between them. In germline, CDR1 is SEHNR, CDR2 FQNEAQ (reference sequence). The CDR3 protein is CASSRGLGEKLFF. The CDR3 DNA reads as TGTGCCAGCAGTCGGGGACTAGGGGAAAAACTGTTTTTT.

The V gene is TRBV27, the J gene TRBJ2-7, with TRBD1 as a possible D gene (5 bases). CDR3 length: 15 amino acids. Germline V lookup: CDR1 MNHEY, CDR2 SMNVEV (reference sequence). The germline V and J ends were trimmed by 4 bases and 0 bases, with 13 bases remaining between them. The CDR3 nucleotides are TGTGCCAGCAGTTGGCAGGGCCCGAGCTCCTACGAGCAGTACTTC. Translated: CASSWQGPSSYEQYF.

This clone was recorded once. This rearrangement joins TRBV28 to TRBJ2-7; TRBD1 is a possible D gene (5 bases). Germline-derived CDR1 and CDR2 are MDHEN and SYDVKM. V lost 2 bases and J 5 bases, leaving 25 bases between the germline ends. The CDR3 loop spans 18 amino acids. The CDR3 DNA sequence: TGTGCCAGCAGTTTACCCGCATGGATGGCGGACACAAGGAACGAGCAGTACTTC. Protein: CASSLPAWMADTRNEQYF.

The rearrangement uses TRBV29-1 and TRBJ2-1; 8 bases map to TRBD1. Germline V lookup: CDR1 SQVTM, CDR2 ANQGSEA. The CDR3 totals 13 residues. J lost 2 bases, V lost 6 bases, and 3 bases had no gene match. Here the CDR3 reads CSVWTGTYNEQFF. CDR3 sequence (DNA): TGCAGCGTGTGGACAGGGACCTACAATGAGCAGTTCTTC.

The chain links TRBV7-9 to TRBJ2-7; 12 bases agree with TRBD1. This CDR3 region has 14 residues. V trimming: 5 bases; J trimming: 7 bases; junction bases outside the gene matches: 6. Germline assignment: CDR1 SEHNR and CDR2 FQNEAQ (reference sequence). The DNA of the CDR3 is TGTGCCAGCAGCCGGGACAGGGGGCGAGGAGAGCAGTACTTC. Translated: CASSRDRGRGEQYF.

This clone is a singleton in its sample. The rearrangement uses TRBV6-5 and TRBJ2-7; D might be TRBD1 (6 bases). V dropped 4 bases and J dropped 1 base, with 8 bases sitting between them. This CDR3 has 13 amino acids. Germline-derived CDR1 and CDR2 are MNHEY and SVGAGI. The CDR3 sequence: CASSLQGSYEQYF. In DNA, the CDR3 is TGTGCCAGCAGTTTACAGGGATCCTACGAGCAGTACTTC.

The J gene is TRBJ2-5, the V gene TRBV18; the match to TRBD2 covers 10 bases. Matching the DNA end better, TRBJ2-7 makes the J call doubtful. The CDR3 extends over 15 amino acids. Looked up from germline, CDR1 is KGHSH and CDR2 is LQKENI. This chain's CDR3 is CASSPYTSGNYEQYF. CDR3 sequence (DNA): TGTGCCAGCTCACCCTATACTAGCGGGAACTACGAGCAGTACTTC.

The chain has TRBV5-1 and TRBJ2-1, with 7 bases lining up with TRBD1. This CDR3 has 15 residues. Germline assignment: CDR1 SGHRS and CDR2 YFSETQ. V was clipped by 3 bases and J by 3 bases; unmatched bases: 6. This chain's CDR3 is CASSSSGTDYNEQFF. The DNA of the CDR3 is TGCGCCAGCAGCTCCTCTGGGACAGACTACAATGAGCAGTTCTTC.

The chain uses TRBV28 and TRBJ2-1; 8 bases map to TRBD1. The trim removed 2 bases at V and 3 bases at J, leaving 6 bases unmatched. Germline loops: CDR1 MDHEN, CDR2 SYDVKM. This CDR3 contains 16 residues. CDR3 amino acids: CASSLRTGIIYNEQFF. The CDR3 DNA reads TGTGCCAGCAGTTTACGGACAGGGATAATCTACAATGAGCAGTTCTTC.

The chain joins TRBV28 to TRBJ2-5; no clear D. The CDR3 runs 13 residues. The V gene lost 6 bases and the J gene lost 5 bases, with 13 bases spanning the gap. The germline gives CDR1 MDHEN, CDR2 SYDVKM. CDR3 DNA sequence: TGTGCCAGCAGCAGAAGTGCCATGGAGACCCAGTACTTC. It specifies CASSRSAMETQYF.

V and J are TRBV5-1 and TRBJ1-4; D is undetermined. The CDR3 is 14 amino acids. The V end was cut by 4 bases, the J end by 5 bases, with 12 bases between. CDR1 is SGHRS, CDR2 YFSETQ, per germline. The CDR3 protein is CASSPTTLNEKLFF. The DNA for the CDR3 is TGCGCCAGCAGCCCCACAACCTTGAATGAAAAACTGTTTTTT.

This clone was seen only a few times. The V gene is TRBV5-4, the J gene TRBJ1-4; the match to TRBD1 covers 9 bases. The CDR3 contains 14 residues. From germline, CDR1 is SGHNT and CDR2 YYREEE (reference sequence). The V and J ends lost 4 bases and 5 bases, in that order; junction bases with no gene match: 3. The CDR3 DNA is TGTGCCAGCAGCAAGGACAGGGGAAATGAAAAACTGTTTTTT. Its protein is CASSKDRGNEKLFF.

The chain has TRBV23-1 and TRBJ2-1; D ambiguous. TRBV23-1 is classed as an ORF, of uncertain function. V lost 7 bases and J lost 2, with 12 bases in between. The CDR3 is 14 residues long. CDR3 bases: TGCGCCAGCAAACTTACTGAGGCCTACAATGAGCAGTTCTTC. Protein: CASKLTEAYNEQFF.

This clone turned up a few times. This sequence joins TRBV25-1 and TRBJ1-1; no definite D call. The length of the CDR3 is 13 residues. Trimming took 3 bases from V and 4 from J, leaving 9 bases between them. CDR1 and CDR2 from the germline V gene are MGHDK and SYGVNS. The CDR3 region is CASSDSWATEAFF. In DNA form, the CDR3 reads TGTGCCAGCAGTGACTCATGGGCCACTGAAGCTTTCTTT.

In DNA form, the CDR3 reads TGTGCCAGCACTTTGGGGACAGACTCTGGAAACACCATATATTTT. This codes for CASTLGTDSGNTIYF. The genes are TRBV2 and TRBJ1-3, with 7 bases fitting TRBD1. The CDR3 has 15 amino acids. Unmatched junction bases numbered 6, after V lost 7 bases and J lost 0 bases. Per the germline V gene, CDR1 is SNHLY and CDR2 is FYNNEI. Full variable domain (rest looked up from reference TRBV2 and TRBJ1-3): EPEVTQTPSHQVTQMGQEVILRCVPISNHLYFYWYRQILGQKVEFLVSFYNNEISEKSEIFDDQFSVERPDGSNFTLKIRSTKLEDSAMYFCASTLGTDSGNTIYFGEGSWLTVV.

Of note for this clone: It may be a read error: a sequence one base away is much more abundant. The V and J genes are TRBV7-2 and TRBJ1-1; a possible D gene is TRBD1 (6 bases). CDR1 and CDR2 (germline): SGHTA, FQGNSA. The CDR3 runs 13 residues. The V end was cut by 6 bases, the J end by 4 bases, with 12 bases between. CDR3: CASRLQGSTEAFF. The CDR3 DNA sequence: TGTGCCAGCAGATTACAGGGAAGCACTGAAGCTTTCTTT.

This chain joins TRBV7-3 and TRBJ2-3, with TRBD2 matching over 9 bases. The CDR3 is made up of 15 amino acids. The J segment lost 1 base and the V segment lost 5 bases, leaving 4 bases of the junction unmatched. Germline V gene sequence: CDR1 SGHTA, CDR2 FQGTGA. The DNA of the CDR3 is TGTGCCAGCAGCCCCGGGACTAGCCGCACAGATACGCAGTATTTT. Translated: CASSPGTSRTDTQYF.

V gene TRBV7-6 combines with J gene TRBJ1-1, with D tentatively TRBD1 (5 bases). Germline V CDR1 and CDR2: SGHVS, FNYEAQ. Trimming took off 0 bases at V and 6 bases at J, with 8 bases between the two ends. The CDR3 runs to 13 residues. The CDR3 protein is CASSLATDPEAFF. As DNA, the CDR3 is TGTGCCAGCAGCTTAGCGACAGACCCTGAAGCTTTCTTT.

This sequence joins TRBV2 and TRBJ1-3, with D perhaps TRBD1 (6 bases). With 5 bases removed from V and 7 bases from J, the gap between germline ends came to 9 bases. The length of the CDR3 is 12 residues. The V gene's germline CDR1 is SNHLY and CDR2 FYNNEI. CDR3 amino acids: CASSSDSNTIYF. Here the CDR3 DNA reads TGTGCCAGCAGTTCGGACAGTAACACCATATATTTT.